A single sample gave rise to the 16 T cell receptor beta chains below, sequenced in a study of shared clonotypes between healthy human individuals. Data came from immunoSEQ multiplex PCR; TCRdb stores just in-frame clones and leaves some out. The table has around 1,000,000 clones, roughly 77% seen once. The sample was memory CD4+ T cells from PBMCs. Documented subset: CD45RA-negative fraction. Every receptor here comes from a man between 18 and 35 years old in good health. Some clones in this sample may be carry-over from other donors' samples.

V and J are TRBV6-1 and TRBJ1-1; the D gene is possibly TRBD1 (5 bases). This CDR3 has 14 residues. Germline lookup yields CDR1 MNHNS and CDR2 SASEGT. Between the trimmed V and J ends, which lost 1 base and 3 bases, there was a span of 9 bases. CDR3 DNA sequence: TGTGCCAGCAGTGAAGAAGGAGGGGACACTGAAGCTTTCTTT. This codes for CASSEEGGDTEAFF.

This clone was picked up many times. J is TRBJ2-1 and V is TRBV5-5; D is uncertain. The CDR3 has 14 amino acids. Trimming stripped 6 bases from V and 4 bases from J, with 14 bases between. CDR1 SGHKS and CDR2 YYEKEE come from the germline V gene (reference sequence). The CDR3 loop is CASNPGPSYNEQFF. For the CDR3, the DNA is TGTGCCAGCAATCCGGGCCCTTCTTACAATGAGCAGTTCTTC.

There are a few counts of this clone. J is TRBJ2-5 and V is TRBV27, with no clear D. This CDR3 comprises 13 residues. Germline CDR1 reads MNHEY; CDR2 reads SMNVEV (reference sequence). The V end was cut by 2 bases, the J end by 9 bases, with 13 bases between. The CDR3 nucleotides read TGTGCCAGCAGTTTAAGGCAGGCCCAGGCCCAGTACTTC. Encoded protein: CASSLRQAQAQYF.

The CDR3 sequence is CASSPQRSAQGTGELFF. CDR3 nucleotide sequence: TGCGCCAGCAGCCCCCAGAGGTCGGCACAGGGTACCGGGGAGCTGTTTTTT. The genes are TRBV4-3 and TRBJ2-2; possible D gene TRBD1, 6 bases. This CDR3 contains 17 residues. The germline CDR1 and CDR2 sequences are LGHNA and YSLEER. V was clipped by 4 bases and J by 5 bases, with 20 bases between them.

The J gene is TRBJ2-1, the V gene TRBV5-1; D is ambiguous. The CDR3 contains 14 residues. Germline V lookup: CDR1 SGHRS, CDR2 YFSETQ. Trimming cost V 4 bases and J 6 bases, with 14 bases left between them. CDR3 DNA: TGCGCCAGCAGCCCCATAACCGTTAGCAATGAGCAGTTCTTC. The encoded protein is CASSPITVSNEQFF.

This sequence joins TRBV30 and TRBJ2-7; D remains ambiguous. The V end lost 2 bases, the J end lost 7 bases, and 15 bases lay between the germline ends. The CDR3 contains 13 residues. Looked up from germline, CDR1 is GTSNPN and CDR2 is SVGIG (reference sequence). The CDR3 DNA sequence: TGTGCCTGGAGTTTGGCGACGGGTGGGGAGCAGTACTTC. Its protein product is CAWSLATGGEQYF.

This chain uses TRBV11-2 with TRBJ1-2; 7 bases line up with TRBD1. V shed 4 bases, J shed 2 bases, and the junction held 4 bases outside the gene matches. This CDR3 contains 14 residues. Germline V CDR1 and CDR2: SGHAT, FQNNGV. CDR3: CASSSVQGNYGYTF. In DNA form, the CDR3 reads TGTGCCAGCAGCTCCGTACAGGGGAACTATGGCTACACCTTC.

The CDR3 protein is CASSPTGIVETQYF. In DNA form, the CDR3 reads TGTGCCAGCTCACCGACAGGGATCGTTGAGACCCAGTACTTC. V and J are TRBV18 and TRBJ2-5, with 7 bases matching TRBD1. Trimming took 3 bases from V and 5 from J; bases not matched to a gene: 6. Per germline, CDR1 KGHSH and CDR2 LQKENI. The CDR3 loop spans 14 amino acids. The entire variable domain, with the rest obtained from reference TRBV18 and TRBJ2-5, is as follows: NAGVMQNPRHLVRRRGQEARLRCSPMKGHSHVYWYRQLPEEGLKFMVYLQKENIIDESGMPKERFSAEFPKEGPSILRIQQVVRGDSAAYFCASSPTGIVETQYFGPGTRLLVL.

The chain uses TRBV5-1 and TRBJ2-2, with D unresolved. The germline gives CDR1 SGHRS, CDR2 YFSETQ. The CDR3 is 14 residues long. The ends were cut back, 1 base at V and 5 bases at J, with 9 bases in the middle. CDR3 DNA: TGCGCCAGCAGCTTGTCCGCTGCAACCGGGGAGCTGTTTTTT. Translation gives CASSLSAATGELFF.

This clone showed up just once. This rearrangement joins TRBV9 to TRBJ1-1; possibly TRBD1 for D (5 bases). This CDR3 contains 13 residues. V dropped 1 base and J dropped 6 bases, with 10 bases sitting between them. Looked up from germline, CDR1 is SGDLS and CDR2 is YYNGEE. The CDR3 coding sequence is TGTGCCAGCAGCGTAAGGGACCGGGCTGAAGCTTTCTTT. Translation: CASSVRDRAEAFF.

This clone has just a few counts. V is TRBV4-3 and J is TRBJ1-4, with D hard to call. Trimming cost V 0 bases and J 4 bases, with 12 bases left between them. CDR3 length: 16 amino acids. In germline, CDR1 is LGHNA, CDR2 YSLEER. CDR3 amino acids: CASSQDLRGNNEKLFF. DNA for the CDR3: TGCGCCAGCAGCCAAGATCTAAGAGGGAATAATGAAAAACTGTTTTTT.

This clone was counted once. V usage is TRBV6-6 and J usage is TRBJ2-1; TRBD1 agrees at 11 bases. The junction had 11 bases not matched to a gene; V was cut back by 10 bases and J by 9 bases. The CDR3 runs to 14 residues. Germline V gene lookup returns CDR1 MNHNY and CDR2 SVGAGI (reference sequence). CDR3 sequence reads: CATRAGQGVREQFF. As DNA, the CDR3 is TGTGCCACGAGGGCGGGACAGGGGGTCCGTGAGCAGTTCTTC.

The chain combines TRBV2 with TRBJ2-1, with D maybe TRBD2 (5 bases). Deletions cut 6 bases from V and 9 bases from J, with 18 bases between. The CDR3 is 14 amino acids. Germline V lookup: CDR1 SNHLY, CDR2 FYNNEI. The CDR3: CASRQGSVTGEQFF. The CDR3 bases are TGTGCCAGCAGGCAAGGGAGTGTTACGGGTGAGCAGTTCTTC.

This clone was seen more than once but under ten times. Other nucleotide sequences in the sample specify the same CDR3. The chain employs TRBV11-1 and TRBJ2-1; no clear D gene. V was clipped by 1 base and J by 5 bases, with 6 bases between them. From germline, CDR1 is SGHAT and CDR2 FQDESV (reference sequence). The CDR3 has 13 amino acids. The CDR3 protein is CASSLGRHNEQFF. CDR3 bases: TGTGCCAGCAGCTTAGGACGGCACAATGAGCAGTTCTTC.

The table lists this clone with a count of one. The genes are TRBV4-2 and TRBJ2-2; 10 nucleotides match TRBD2. Germline V CDR1 and CDR2: LGHNA, YNFKEQ. The CDR3 extends over 17 amino acids. V dropped 5 bases and J dropped 1; count of bases not matched to a gene: 7. CDR3 sequence (DNA): TGTGCCAGCAGCACACTAACTAGCGGGAAGAACACCGGGGAGCTGTTTTTT. It is translated as CASSTLTSGKNTGELFF.

The rearrangement uses TRBV18 and TRBJ1-1; D remains unclear. Germline V CDR1 and CDR2: KGHSH, LQKENI. The CDR3 is made up of 13 amino acids. V gave up 0 bases and J gave up 4 bases, with 6 bases separating them. The CDR3, as DNA: TGTGCCAGCTCACCACCGGTTATCACTGAAGCTTTCTTT. It yields the protein CASSPPVITEAFF. Drawing the rest from reference TRBV18 and TRBJ1-1, the complete variable domain is NAGVMQNPRHLVRRRGQEARLRCSPMKGHSHVYWYRQLPEEGLKFMVYLQKENIIDESGMPKERFSAEFPKEGPSILRIQQVVRGDSAAYFCASSPPVITEAFFGQGTRLTVV.